This TCR beta chain was sequenced for a study of blood T cells in healthy people across ages. This clonotype was detected only a few times. The donors, healthy Caucasians from Russia, were aged roughly 6 to 90. Extractions gave at least 6 micrograms of total RNA per sample. Germline V gives CDR1 DFQATT, CDR2 SNEGSKA (reference sequence). V was clipped by 7 bases and J by 2 bases, with 25 bases between them. The CDR3 runs to 17 residues. Sample-barcoded 5' priming and a J-beta primer mix drove a second PCR of about 7 to 12 cycles. Each cDNA was tagged by a template-switch adaptor containing 12 random nucleotides. TCRdb used MiXCR to reprocess the 5' RACE reads, holding one entry per CDR3 protein. This table holds about 1,500,000 distinct CDR3 sequences, roughly 40% found once.

The sequenced sample was blood. The TCR sequence derives from a woman younger than 35 in good health. The chain carries TRBV20-1 and TRBJ2-3; tentatively, D is TRBD2 (6 bases). The chain's CDR3 is CSVPTSSDPRHTDTQYF. As DNA, the CDR3 is TGCAGTGTCCCGACTAGTTCCGACCCTAGGCACACAGATACGCAGTATTTT.